This T cell receptor beta chain was retrieved from a study of T cell responses to AZD1222 COVID-19 vaccine. TCRdb's table, derived via immunoSEQ multiplex PCR, lists solely in-frame clones and lacks some. The sample lists about 270,000 clones, almost 95% occurring once. The sequence was collected from an adult who received the AZD1222 COVID-19 vaccine. The starting material was peripheral blood, obtained 28 days after the second AZD1222 dose.

CDR3 DNA sequence: TGTGCCAGCAGCTTGAGTGTAAGCGGGGCGTTCAATGAGCAGTTCTTC. Amino acids: CASSLSVSGAFNEQFF. V gene TRBV5-5 combines with J gene TRBJ2-1; 7 nucleotides align to TRBD2. The CDR3 covers 16 residues. Germline V gene sequence: CDR1 SGHKS, CDR2 YYEKEE (reference sequence). After removal of 1 base from V and 6 bases from J, the junction contained 10 bases not matched to a gene.